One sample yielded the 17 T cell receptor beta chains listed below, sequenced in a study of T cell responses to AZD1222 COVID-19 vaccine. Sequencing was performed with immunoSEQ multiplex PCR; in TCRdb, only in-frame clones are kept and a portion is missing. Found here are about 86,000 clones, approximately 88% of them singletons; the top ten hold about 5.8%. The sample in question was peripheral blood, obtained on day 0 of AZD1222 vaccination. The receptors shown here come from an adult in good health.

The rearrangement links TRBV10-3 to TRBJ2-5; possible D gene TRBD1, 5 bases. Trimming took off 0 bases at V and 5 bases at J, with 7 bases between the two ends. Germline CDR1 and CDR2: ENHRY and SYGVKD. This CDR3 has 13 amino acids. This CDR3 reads CAISESGVETQYF. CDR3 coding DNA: TGTGCCATCAGTGAGTCAGGGGTGGAGACCCAGTACTTC.

The CDR3 here is CASSFGQGHYGYTF. CDR3 sequence (DNA): TGTGCCAGCAGCTTCGGACAGGGGCACTATGGCTACACCTTC. V and J are TRBV7-9 and TRBJ1-2; 9 nucleotides match TRBD1. V shed 3 bases and J 3 bases; nucleotides not matched to a gene: 2. The CDR3 length is 14 residues. Germline values: CDR1 SEHNR, CDR2 FQNEAQ (reference sequence).

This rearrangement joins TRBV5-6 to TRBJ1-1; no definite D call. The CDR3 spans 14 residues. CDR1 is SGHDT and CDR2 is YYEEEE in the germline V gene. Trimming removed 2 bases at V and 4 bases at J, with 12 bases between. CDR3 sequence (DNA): TGTGCCAGCAGCTTAATGGCCTCGGGCACTGAAGCTTTCTTT. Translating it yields CASSLMASGTEAFF.

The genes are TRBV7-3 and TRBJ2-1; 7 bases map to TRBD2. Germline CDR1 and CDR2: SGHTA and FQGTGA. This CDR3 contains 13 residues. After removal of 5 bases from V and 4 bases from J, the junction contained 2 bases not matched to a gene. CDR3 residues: CASSLAVYNEQFF. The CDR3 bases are TGTGCCAGCAGCCTAGCGGTATACAATGAGCAGTTCTTC.

CDR3 DNA sequence: TGTGCCAGCAGTCCCCAGGGCAATCAGCCCCAGCATTTT. Its protein product is CASSPQGNQPQHF. This chain links TRBV2 with TRBJ1-5; D is unclear. V shed 5 bases and J shed 2 bases, with 7 bases lying between them. This CDR3 contains 13 residues. Per the germline V gene, CDR1 is SNHLY and CDR2 is FYNNEI.

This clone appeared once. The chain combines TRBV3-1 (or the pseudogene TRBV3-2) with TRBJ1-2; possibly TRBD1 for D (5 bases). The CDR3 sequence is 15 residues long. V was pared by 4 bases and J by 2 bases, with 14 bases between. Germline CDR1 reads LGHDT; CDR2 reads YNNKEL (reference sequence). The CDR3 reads CASSPRGGGNYGYTF. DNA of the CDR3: TGTGCCAGCAGCCCACGTGGGGGGGGAAACTATGGCTACACCTTC.

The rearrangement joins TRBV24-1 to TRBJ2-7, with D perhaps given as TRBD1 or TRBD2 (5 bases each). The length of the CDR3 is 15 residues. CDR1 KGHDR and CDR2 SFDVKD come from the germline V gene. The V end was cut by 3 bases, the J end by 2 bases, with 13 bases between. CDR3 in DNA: TGTGCCACCAGTGATCCCGGGACCCCGACCTACGAGCAGTACTTC. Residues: CATSDPGTPTYEQYF.

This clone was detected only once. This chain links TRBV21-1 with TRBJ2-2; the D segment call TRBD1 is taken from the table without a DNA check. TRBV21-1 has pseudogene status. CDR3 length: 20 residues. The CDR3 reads CASSKVRQRGQGANTGELFF. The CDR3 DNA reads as TGTGCCAGCAGCAAAGTAAGACAGCGGGGACAGGGGGCAAACACCGGGGAGCTGTTTTTT.

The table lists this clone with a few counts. This CDR3 reads CASRSGEGGASYEQYF. The CDR3 DNA follows: TGTGCCAGCAGATCGGGAGAGGGAGGGGCCTCCTACGAGCAGTACTTC. The rearrangement uses TRBV7-9 and TRBJ2-7, with 7 bases aligning to TRBD2. CDR1 and CDR2 from the germline V gene are SEHNR and FQNEAQ (reference sequence). The CDR3 consists of 16 residues. V lost 6 bases and J lost 0; bases outside the gene matches: 11.

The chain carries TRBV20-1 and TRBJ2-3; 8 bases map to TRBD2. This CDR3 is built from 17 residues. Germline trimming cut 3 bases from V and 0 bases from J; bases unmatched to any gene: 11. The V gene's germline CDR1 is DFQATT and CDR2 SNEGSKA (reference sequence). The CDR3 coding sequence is TGCAGTGCTAGTTTTCCTAGCGGGCAGTCTAGCACAGATACGCAGTATTTT. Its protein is CSASFPSGQSSTDTQYF.

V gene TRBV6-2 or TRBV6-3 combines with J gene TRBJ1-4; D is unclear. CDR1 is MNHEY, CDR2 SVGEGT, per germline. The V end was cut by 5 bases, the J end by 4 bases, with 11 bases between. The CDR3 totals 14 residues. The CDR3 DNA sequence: TGTGCCAGCAGTATTGGACCGATTAATGAAAAACTGTTTTTT. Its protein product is CASSIGPINEKLFF.

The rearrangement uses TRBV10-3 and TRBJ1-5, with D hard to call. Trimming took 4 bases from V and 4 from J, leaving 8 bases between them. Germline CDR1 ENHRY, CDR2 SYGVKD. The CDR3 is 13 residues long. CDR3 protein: CAISAAGNQPQHF. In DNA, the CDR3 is TGTGCCATCAGTGCGGCAGGTAATCAGCCCCAGCATTTT.

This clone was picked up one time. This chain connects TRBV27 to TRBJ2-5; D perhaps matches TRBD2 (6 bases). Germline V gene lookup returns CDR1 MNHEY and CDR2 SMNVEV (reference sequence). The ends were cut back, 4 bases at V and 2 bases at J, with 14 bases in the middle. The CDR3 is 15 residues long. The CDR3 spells CASSYTGTRQETQYF. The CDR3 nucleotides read TGTGCCAGCAGTTACACCGGGACTCGACAAGAGACCCAGTACTTC.

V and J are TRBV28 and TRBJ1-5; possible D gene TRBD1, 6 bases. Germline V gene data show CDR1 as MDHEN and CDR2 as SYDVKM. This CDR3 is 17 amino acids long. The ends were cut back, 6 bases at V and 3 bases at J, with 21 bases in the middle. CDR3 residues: CASSPLKTGTVNQPQHF. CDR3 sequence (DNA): TGTGCCAGCAGCCCCCTCAAAACAGGGACTGTCAATCAGCCCCAGCATTTT.

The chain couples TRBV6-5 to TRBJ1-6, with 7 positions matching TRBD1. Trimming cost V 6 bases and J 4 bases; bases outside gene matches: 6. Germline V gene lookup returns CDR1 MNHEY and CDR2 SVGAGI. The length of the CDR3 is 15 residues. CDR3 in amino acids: CASSPGTDYNSPLHF. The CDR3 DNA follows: TGTGCCAGCAGCCCCGGGACAGATTATAATTCACCCCTCCACTTT.

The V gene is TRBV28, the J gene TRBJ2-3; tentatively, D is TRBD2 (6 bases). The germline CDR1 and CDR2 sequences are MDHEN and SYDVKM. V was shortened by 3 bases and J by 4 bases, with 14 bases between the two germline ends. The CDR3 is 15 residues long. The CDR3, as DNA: TGTGCCAGCAGTTTTCGCGGGAAGATGGCAGATACGCAGTATTTT. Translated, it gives CASSFRGKMADTQYF.

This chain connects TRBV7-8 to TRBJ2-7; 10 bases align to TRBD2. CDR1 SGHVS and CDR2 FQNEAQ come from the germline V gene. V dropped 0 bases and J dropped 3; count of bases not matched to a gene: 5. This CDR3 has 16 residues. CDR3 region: CASSLARLAGHYEQYF. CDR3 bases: TGTGCCAGCAGCTTAGCACGACTAGCGGGCCACTACGAGCAGTACTTC.